The entry below gives a single TCR beta chain sequence along with its context. The antigen remains undetermined. This entry belongs to a study of CD8 T cells in ankylosing spondylitis. Whole-study findings and limits: For ankylosing spondylitis blood, a TCR beta motif of several highly homologous variants appeared characteristic. Within matched ankylosing spondylitis synovial fluid, disease-linked clones were reportedly significantly enriched.

Preparation of TCR beta libraries was done by quantitative 5'-RACE with molecular barcodes. TCRdb re-called the 5' RACE reads with MiXCR, one entry per CDR3 protein. The table lists 130,000 or so distinct CDR3 sequences, roughly a sixth of them singletons. V shed 0 bases and J shed 2 bases, with 8 bases lying between them. CDR1 and CDR2 (germline): SGDLS, YYNGEE. CDR3 length: 14 residues. The clonotype comes from a male donor with ankylosing spondylitis. The chain uses TRBV9 and TRBJ2-5; D is unresolved. Sequenced: blood, either unsorted or a sorted T cell fraction (not recorded which). CDR3 region: CASSVAAHQETQYF. Written as DNA, the CDR3 is TGTGCCAGCAGCGTAGCAGCGCATCAAGAGACCCAGTACTTC.